In its sample, the clone carrying this TCR beta chain was seen a few times. Its antigen is still unknown. Trimming removed 4 bases at V and 6 bases at J, with 13 bases between. The CDR3 has 14 residues. The germline V gene encodes CDR1 MNHEY and CDR2 SVGAGI. TCRdb fed the 5' RACE reads into MiXCR, producing one record per CDR3 protein. The sample yields some 39,000 distinct CDR3 sequences, 10% to 15% seen once. This sample was included in a study of CD8 T cells in ankylosing spondylitis. Study-level results: Prior literature has documented some motif variants in synovial fluid and blood from reactive arthritis. Disease-linked clones bore a CD8+ phenotype, appearing relatively rarely in peripheral blood. Apparently characteristic of ankylosing spondylitis blood was a TCR beta motif (under ten highly homologous variants).

The chain couples TRBV6-5 to TRBJ2-1; D is unresolved. The receptor was isolated from a male donor with ankylosing spondylitis. The sample consisted of synovial fluid, either unsorted or a sorted T cell fraction (not recorded which). The CDR3 sequence is CASSFSRPPNEQFF. Here the CDR3 DNA reads TGTGCCAGCAGTTTTAGCAGACCTCCCAATGAGCAGTTCTTC.